This TCR beta chain was sequenced for a study of spatial heterogeneity in lung cancer. Whole-study context: Detection of beta-chain sequences consistently exceeded that of alpha-chain sequences.

With 0 bases removed from V and 0 bases from J, the gap between germline ends came to 12 bases. The CDR3 length is 16 residues. Germline CDR1 and CDR2: MNHEY and SVGAGI. As to time point: sample taken at primary tumor resection. This clonotype came up a few times. Its antigen is not known. Findings of the study overall: Follow-up blood showed ubiquitous expanded tumor TCRs less than blood at resection did.

On each TCR cDNA molecule, a unique molecular identifier was present. TCRdb reprocessed the 5' RACE reads with MiXCR, giving one entry per CDR3 protein. The sample includes over 50,000 distinct CDR3 sequences, roughly 5.9% of them seen just once. The chain recombines TRBV6-5 with TRBJ2-7; D unclear. Sequenced material: PBMCs, taken at surgery. This TCR came from a female donor with early-stage non-small cell lung cancer. For the CDR3, the DNA is TGTGCCAGCAGTTACTCGGCTCCAACGACCTCCTACGAGCAGTACTTC. This sequence encodes CASSYSAPTTSYEQYF.